The 29 T cell receptor beta chains below were found in one sample sequenced in a study of T cell repertoires and HLA-DP antigens. These receptors are not linked to any known antigen. Produced via immunoSEQ multiplex PCR; TCRdb's table is partial and in-frame only. Here the sample spans approximately 73,000 clones, around 80% being singletons. The sample comprised CD4+ T cells from PBMCs. The origin of the receptors is a man in his 60s in good health and CMV-seronegative.

The rearrangement uses TRBV19 and TRBJ2-3, with D perhaps matching TRBD1 or TRBD2 (6 bases each). CDR1 is LNHDA, CDR2 SQIVND, per germline (reference sequence). The length of the CDR3 is 14 residues. The germline V and J ends were trimmed by 9 bases and 2 bases, with 15 bases remaining between them. Here the CDR3 reads CARGGEHLTDTQYF. The CDR3 DNA reads TGTGCCAGGGGGGGCGAGCACCTCACAGATACGCAGTATTTT.

Only a few counts were recorded for this clone. The J gene is TRBJ2-3, the V gene TRBV28; perhaps TRBD1 as D (6 bases). Germline lookup yields CDR1 MDHEN and CDR2 SYDVKM. This CDR3 spans 15 amino acids. V gave up 2 bases and J gave up 9 bases, with 18 bases separating them. The CDR3 loop reads CASSLGLGALGTQYF. CDR3 sequence (DNA): TGTGCCAGCAGTTTAGGGCTGGGGGCGCTGGGGACGCAGTATTTT.

This rearrangement joins TRBV16 to TRBJ2-7, with 7 bases fitting TRBD1. This CDR3 is built from 13 residues. Germline CDR1 KGHSY, CDR2 FQNENV. The V gene end was trimmed by 4 bases and the J gene end by 1 base; junction bases not matched to a gene: 1. This CDR3 reads CASSPGQSYEQYF. The CDR3 DNA reads TGTGCCAGCAGCCCGGGACAGTCCTACGAGCAGTACTTC.

The rearrangement links TRBV7-6 to TRBJ2-2; D ambiguous. With 2 bases removed from V and 1 base from J, the gap between germline ends came to 14 bases. The CDR3 spans 17 residues. CDR1 is SGHVS, CDR2 FNYEAQ, per germline. In DNA, the CDR3 is TGTGCCAGCAGCTTAAGGCGGAGAGAATGGAACACCGGGGAGCTGTTTTTT. This translates into CASSLRRREWNTGELFF.

The J gene is TRBJ1-2, the V gene TRBV11-2; the D is unclear. The CDR3 sequence is 16 residues long. V was shortened by 5 bases and J by 4 bases, with 20 bases between the two germline ends. Per the germline V gene, CDR1 is SGHAT and CDR2 is FQNNGV. The CDR3: CASSLQDLRNGYGYTF. The CDR3, as DNA: TGTGCCAGCAGCCTCCAAGACCTCAGAAATGGCTATGGCTACACCTTC.

The CDR3 here is CASSLAKPGQGTEAFF. The CDR3 DNA sequence: TGTGCCAGCAGCTTAGCGAAACCGGGACAGGGCACTGAAGCTTTCTTT. The rearrangement joins TRBV7-9 to TRBJ1-1, with 9 bases identical to TRBD1. Germline lookup yields CDR1 SEHNR and CDR2 FQNEAQ (reference sequence). The ends lost 0 bases at V and 4 bases at J; junction bases unmatched: 6. The CDR3 has 16 amino acids.

The chain uses TRBV10-3 and TRBJ1-6; possibly TRBD1 for D (6 bases). The germline CDR1 and CDR2 sequences are ENHRY and SYGVKD. The CDR3 has 13 amino acids. V was pared by 3 bases and J by 14 bases, with 14 bases between. CDR3 in DNA: TGTGCCATCAGTGAAAAGGGGGATGGGGCCCTCCACTTT. Amino acid sequence: CAISEKGDGALHF.

V is TRBV18 and J is TRBJ1-1; 7 positions agree with TRBD1. Germline assignment: CDR1 KGHSH and CDR2 LQKENI. This CDR3 is built from 16 residues. V shed 4 bases, J shed 3 bases, and the junction held 11 bases outside the gene matches. This CDR3 is CASSLERTGAHTEAFF. The CDR3 DNA reads as TGTGCCAGCTCACTCGAACGCACAGGGGCTCACACTGAAGCTTTCTTT.

V is TRBV6-1 and J is TRBJ1-6, with unresolved D. The length of the CDR3 is 15 residues. V lost 8 bases, J lost 2 bases, and 13 bases lay in between. Germline lookup yields CDR1 MNHNS and CDR2 SASEGT. CDR3 nucleotides: TGTGCCAGCGCTGTGGAAGGGCCCTATAATTCACCCCTCCACTTT. Translating gives CASAVEGPYNSPLHF.

The chain is built from TRBV11-1 and TRBJ2-3; D is perhaps TRBD1 (6 bases). The CDR3 is 14 residues long. In germline, CDR1 is SGHAT, CDR2 FQDESV (reference sequence). V gave up 4 bases and J gave up 2 bases, with 10 bases separating them. CDR3 coding DNA: TGTGCCAGCAGCTCCACAGGGTCCACAGATACGCAGTATTTT. Translation: CASSSTGSTDTQYF.

The chain has TRBV4-3 and TRBJ2-5; the D gene is possibly TRBD1 (5 bases). The CDR3 runs 15 residues. V shed 5 bases and J shed 2 bases, with 15 bases lying between them. CDR1 and CDR2 from the germline V gene are LGHNA and YSLEER. This CDR3 reads CASSDKYRSQETQYF. CDR3 DNA sequence: TGCGCCAGCAGCGATAAGTACAGGTCTCAAGAGACCCAGTACTTC.

This clone ranks as medium-sized. The DNA for the CDR3 is TGTGCCAGCAGCTTGCGGGGGACAGGGAGATACGCAGATACGCAGTATTTT. Its translation is CASSLRGTGRYADTQYF. V usage is TRBV5-6 and J usage is TRBJ2-3; 9 positions agree with TRBD1. CDR1 SGHDT and CDR2 YYEEEE come from the germline V gene. J lost 4 bases, V lost 1 base, and 10 bases had no gene match. The CDR3 runs to 17 residues.

The rearrangement uses TRBV19 and TRBJ2-5; 7 bases align to TRBD2. The J segment lost 4 bases and the V segment lost 3 bases, leaving 5 bases of the junction unmatched. The CDR3 has 14 residues. Germline CDR1 and CDR2: LNHDA and SQIVND (reference sequence). CDR3 protein: CASSMAGAGETQYF. CDR3 in DNA: TGTGCCAGTAGTATGGCGGGAGCGGGAGAGACCCAGTACTTC.

V is TRBV30 and J is TRBJ2-7, with no clear D. The CDR3 extends over 13 amino acids. Germline V CDR1 and CDR2: GTSNPN, SVGIG (reference sequence). Trimming shortened V by 2 bases and J by 2 bases, and 10 bases separated the two germline ends. This CDR3 is CAWSPDTAYEQYF. CDR3 bases: TGTGCCTGGAGTCCTGACACGGCCTACGAGCAGTACTTC.

The rearrangement joins TRBV15 to TRBJ1-3, with TRBD1 identical over 11 bases. The CDR3 consists of 18 residues. Germline trimming cut 0 bases from V and 2 bases from J; bases unmatched to any gene: 6. CDR1 and CDR2 (germline): LNHNV, YYDKDF (reference sequence). CDR3 sequence reads: CATSRDRTGGIAGNTIYF. The CDR3 DNA follows: TGTGCCACCAGCAGAGACCGGACAGGGGGCATAGCTGGAAACACCATATATTTT.

The V call is TRBV28, the J call TRBJ1-2; D unclear. From germline, CDR1 is MDHEN and CDR2 SYDVKM. Trimming removed 6 bases at V and 0 bases at J, with 8 bases between. The CDR3 extends over 13 amino acids. CDR3 in DNA: TGTGCCAGCAGCCCGGCACCTAACTATGGCTACACCTTC. Its translation is CASSPAPNYGYTF.

This chain's CDR3 is CASSASGSSYEQYV. CDR3 coding DNA: TGTGCCAGCTCGGCAAGCGGGAGCTCCTACGAGCAGTACGTC. The gene calls are TRBV18 and TRBJ2-7; TRBD2 aligns across 8 bases. The CDR3 has 14 amino acids. The V gene end was trimmed by 6 bases and the J gene end by 0 bases; junction bases not matched to a gene: 4. The germline gives CDR1 KGHSH, CDR2 LQKENI.

This clone was recorded only once. The rearrangement joins TRBV28 to TRBJ2-7; D unresolved. CDR1 and CDR2 from the germline V gene are MDHEN and SYDVKM. The ends were cut back, 6 bases at V and 8 bases at J, with 14 bases in the middle. The CDR3 spans 12 residues. The CDR3 DNA is TGTGCCAGCAGCTCCACTCGGTCTAAGCAGTACTTC. Translating it yields CASSSTRSKQYF.

The rearrangement links TRBV5-8 to TRBJ2-1; the D gene is possibly TRBD2 (5 bases). The V gene lost 4 bases and the J gene lost 9 bases, with 20 bases spanning the gap. This CDR3 is 15 amino acids long. Germline lookup yields CDR1 SGHTS and CDR2 YDEGEE. The CDR3 sequence is CASSAAKTHGIEQFF. The CDR3 DNA reads TGTGCCAGCAGCGCAGCCAAAACCCACGGGATTGAGCAGTTCTTC.

The V call is TRBV5-4, the J call TRBJ2-3; D is uncertain. The CDR3 runs 15 residues. The V gene's germline CDR1 is SGHNT and CDR2 YYREEE (reference sequence). The V and J ends lost 4 bases and 8 bases respectively, with 20 bases between them. Here the CDR3 DNA reads TGTGCCAGCAGCGGTTCGTCAGAGATCCGTGGTACGCAGTATTTT. Amino acids: CASSGSSEIRGTQYF.

The rearrangement joins TRBV5-1 to TRBJ2-3, with D possibly TRBD2 on 6 matching bases. CDR1 and CDR2 (germline): SGHRS, YFSETQ. This CDR3 region has 18 residues. Between the trimmed V and J ends, which lost 0 bases and 0 bases, there was a span of 17 bases. The CDR3 sequence is CASSLVLRGTRSTDTQYF. Written as DNA, the CDR3 is TGCGCCAGCAGCTTGGTTCTGCGGGGCACGCGTAGCACAGATACGCAGTATTTT.

The chain links TRBV7-8 to TRBJ2-2; 8 bases fit TRBD2. After removal of 10 bases from V and 6 bases from J, the junction contained 1 base not matched to a gene. The germline gives CDR1 SGHVS, CDR2 FQNEAQ. CDR3 length: 11 residues. The CDR3 DNA reads TGTGCCATACTAGCGGCCGGGGAGCTGTTTTTT. Its translation is CAILAAGELFF.

The V gene is TRBV7-8, the J gene TRBJ2-1; possible D gene TRBD1, 6 bases. CDR3 length: 14 amino acids. Germline CDR1 is SGHVS and CDR2 is FQNEAQ. Trimming shortened V by 0 bases and J by 8 bases, and 11 bases separated the two germline ends. Here the CDR3 DNA reads TGTGCCAGCAGCTTAGCAGCCAGGGGTGATGAGCAGTTCTTC. As protein: CASSLAARGDEQFF. Combining the CDR3 with reference TRBV7-8 and TRBJ2-1 gives the whole variable domain GAGVSQSPRYKVAKRGQDVALRCDPISGHVSLFWYQQALGQGPEFLTYFQNEAQLDKSGLPSDRFFAERPEGSVSTLKIQRTQQEDSAVYLCASSLAARGDEQFFGPGTRLTVL.

This chain links TRBV6-6 with TRBJ1-1, with TRBD1 as a possible D gene (5 bases). Germline loops: CDR1 MNHNY, CDR2 SVGAGI (reference sequence). This CDR3 is 13 amino acids long. V lost 5 bases and J 8 bases, leaving 15 bases between the germline ends. The CDR3 DNA reads TGTGCCAGCAGTCGGGACTCCCCGGAGGAAGCTTTCTTT. Translation: CASSRDSPEEAFF.

The genes are TRBV9 and TRBJ2-3, with D hard to call. Trimming removed 6 bases at V and 2 bases at J, with 13 bases between. This CDR3 comprises 14 residues. Germline V gene lookup returns CDR1 SGDLS and CDR2 YYNGEE. The CDR3 loop reads CASNKGIATDTQYF. The CDR3, as DNA: TGTGCCAGCAATAAGGGCATAGCCACAGATACGCAGTATTTT.

The chain carries TRBV19 and TRBJ2-5; D remains ambiguous. V lost 4 bases, J lost 4 bases, and 10 bases lay in between. Germline V gives CDR1 LNHDA, CDR2 SQIVND (reference sequence). The CDR3 has 13 residues. The CDR3 region has the DNA TGTGCCAGTAGTACCCGACGATTAGAGACCCAGTACTTC. Its protein is CASSTRRLETQYF.

The genes are TRBV7-2 and TRBJ2-3; 9 nucleotides line up with TRBD1. Trimming cost V 6 bases and J 6 bases; bases outside gene matches: 10. Germline-derived CDR1 and CDR2 are SGHTA and FQGNSA. The CDR3 has 15 residues. The CDR3 bases are TGTGCCAGCAGGAGGCGGGACAGGGTATCGGATACGCAGTATTTT. It codes for CASRRRDRVSDTQYF.

The chain employs TRBV7-9 and TRBJ2-7; TRBD1 matches 9 bases. The CDR3 has 15 residues. The V segment lost 5 bases and the J segment 2 bases; nucleotides outside the gene matches: 7. From germline, CDR1 is SEHNR and CDR2 FQNEAQ (reference sequence). The CDR3 DNA sequence: TGTGCCAGCAGCCGACAGGGGGGTACTACCTACGAGCAGTACTTC. Amino acid sequence: CASSRQGGTTYEQYF. Based on the CDR3 plus reference TRBV7-9 and TRBJ2-7, the full variable domain is DTGVSQNPRHKITKRGQNVTFRCDPISEHNRLYWYRQTLGQGPEFLTYFQNEAQLEKSRLLSDRFSAERPKGSFSTLEIQRTEQGDSAMYLCASSRQGGTTYEQYFGPGTRLTVT.

J is TRBJ2-1 and V is TRBV7-3; no firm D call. This CDR3 comprises 14 residues. Germline CDR1 and CDR2: SGHTA and FQGTGA. The ends were cut back, 5 bases at V and 2 bases at J, with 10 bases in the middle. The CDR3 DNA reads as TGTGCCAGCAGCGTACAAGGCGCCTACAATGAGCAGTTCTTC. Protein sequence: CASSVQGAYNEQFF.